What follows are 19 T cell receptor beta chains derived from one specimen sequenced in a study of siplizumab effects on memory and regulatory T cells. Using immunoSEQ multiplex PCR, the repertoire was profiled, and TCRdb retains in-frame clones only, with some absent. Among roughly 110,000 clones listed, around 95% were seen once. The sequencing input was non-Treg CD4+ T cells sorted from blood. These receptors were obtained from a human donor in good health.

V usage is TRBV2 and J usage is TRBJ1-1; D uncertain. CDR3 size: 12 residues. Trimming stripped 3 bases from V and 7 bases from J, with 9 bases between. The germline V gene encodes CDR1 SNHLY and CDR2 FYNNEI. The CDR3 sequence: CASSEWNLEAFF. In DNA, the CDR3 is TGTGCCAGCAGTGAGTGGAACCTTGAAGCTTTCTTT.

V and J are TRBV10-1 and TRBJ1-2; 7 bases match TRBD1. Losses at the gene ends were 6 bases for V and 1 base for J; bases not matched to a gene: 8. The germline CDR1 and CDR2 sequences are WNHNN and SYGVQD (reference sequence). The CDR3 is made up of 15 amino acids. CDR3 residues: CASRGTGTDNYGYTF. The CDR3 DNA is TGCGCCAGCAGGGGAACCGGGACAGATAACTATGGCTACACCTTC.

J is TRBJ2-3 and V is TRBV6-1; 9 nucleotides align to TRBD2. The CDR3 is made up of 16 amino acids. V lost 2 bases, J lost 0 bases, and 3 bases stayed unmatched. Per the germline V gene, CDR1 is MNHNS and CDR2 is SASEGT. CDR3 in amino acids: CASSESSGGSTDTQYF. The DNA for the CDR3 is TGTGCCAGCAGTGAATCGAGCGGGGGGAGCACAGATACGCAGTATTTT.

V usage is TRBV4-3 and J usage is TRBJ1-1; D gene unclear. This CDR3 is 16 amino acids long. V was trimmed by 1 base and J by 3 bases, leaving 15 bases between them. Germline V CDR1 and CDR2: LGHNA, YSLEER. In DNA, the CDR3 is TGCGCCAGCAGCCAAGTGTTGCCCACAAGTTACACTGAAGCTTTCTTT. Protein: CASSQVLPTSYTEAFF.

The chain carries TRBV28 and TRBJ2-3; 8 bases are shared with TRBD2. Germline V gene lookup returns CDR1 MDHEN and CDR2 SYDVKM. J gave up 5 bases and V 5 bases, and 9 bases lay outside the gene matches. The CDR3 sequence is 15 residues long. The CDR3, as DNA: TGTGCCAGCAGTCCGGGGGGGGCTGTAGGAGATACGCAGTATTTT. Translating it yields CASSPGGAVGDTQYF.

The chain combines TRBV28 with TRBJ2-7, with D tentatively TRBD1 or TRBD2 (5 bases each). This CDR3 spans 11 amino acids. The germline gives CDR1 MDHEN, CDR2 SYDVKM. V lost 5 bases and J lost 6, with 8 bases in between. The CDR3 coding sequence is TGTGCCAGCAGTCCTGGGGGCGAGCAGTACTTC. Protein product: CASSPGGEQYF.

The CDR3 nucleotides are TGTGCTAGTGGTCGCTCGGGGCCGGACACTGAAGCTTTCTTT. This translates into CASGRSGPDTEAFF. The chain is built from TRBV12-5 and TRBJ1-1; weak D call: TRBD1 (5 bases). This CDR3 comprises 14 residues. Germline CDR1 reads LGHNT; CDR2 reads FRNRAP. V was pared by 5 bases and J by 3 bases, with 13 bases between.

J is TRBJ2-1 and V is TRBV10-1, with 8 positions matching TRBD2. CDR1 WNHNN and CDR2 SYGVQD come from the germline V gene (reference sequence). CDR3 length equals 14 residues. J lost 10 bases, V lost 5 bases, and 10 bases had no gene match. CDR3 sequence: CASSLAGKSWEQFF. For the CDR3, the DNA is TGCGCCAGCAGTTTAGCGGGGAAATCGTGGGAGCAGTTCTTC.

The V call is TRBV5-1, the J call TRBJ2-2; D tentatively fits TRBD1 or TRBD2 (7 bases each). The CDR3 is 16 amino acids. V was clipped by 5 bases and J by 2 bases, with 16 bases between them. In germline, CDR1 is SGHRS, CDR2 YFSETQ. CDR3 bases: TGCGCCAGCAGGCTGGGGGGGACAGCCAACACCGGGGAGCTGTTTTTT. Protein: CASRLGGTANTGELFF.

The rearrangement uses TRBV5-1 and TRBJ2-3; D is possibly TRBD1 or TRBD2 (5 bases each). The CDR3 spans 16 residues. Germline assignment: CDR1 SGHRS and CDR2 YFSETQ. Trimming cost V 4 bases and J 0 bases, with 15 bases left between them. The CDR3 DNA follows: TGCGCCAGCAGCAGATCCGGGACCCTTAGCACAGATACGCAGTATTTT. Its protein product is CASSRSGTLSTDTQYF.

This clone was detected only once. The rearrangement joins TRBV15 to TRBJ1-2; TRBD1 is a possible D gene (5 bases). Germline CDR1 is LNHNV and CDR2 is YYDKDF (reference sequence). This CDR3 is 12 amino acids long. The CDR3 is CASGQEGYGYTF. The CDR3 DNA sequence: TGTGCGTCGGGGCAGGAGGGCTATGGCTACACCTTC.

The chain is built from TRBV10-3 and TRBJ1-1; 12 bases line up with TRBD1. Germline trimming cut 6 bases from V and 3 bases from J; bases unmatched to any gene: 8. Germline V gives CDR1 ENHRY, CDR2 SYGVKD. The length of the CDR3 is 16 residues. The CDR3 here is CAISRDRGRGDTEAFF. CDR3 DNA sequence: TGTGCCATCAGCCGGGACAGGGGGCGCGGGGACACTGAAGCTTTCTTT.

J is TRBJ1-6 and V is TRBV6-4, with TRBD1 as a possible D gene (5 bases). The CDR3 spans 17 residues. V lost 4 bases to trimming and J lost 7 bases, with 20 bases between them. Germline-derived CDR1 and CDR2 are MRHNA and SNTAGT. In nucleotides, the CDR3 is TGTGCCAGCAGTGCCGGTAAGCGGCAGACAGACAATTCACCCCTCCACTTT. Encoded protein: CASSAGKRQTDNSPLHF.

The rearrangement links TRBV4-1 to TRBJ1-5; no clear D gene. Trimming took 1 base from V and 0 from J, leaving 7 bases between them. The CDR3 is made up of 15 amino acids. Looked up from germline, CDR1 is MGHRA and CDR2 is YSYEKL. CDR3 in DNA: TGCGCCAGCAGCCAAGGGGCAGTTAGCAATCAGCCCCAGCATTTT. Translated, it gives CASSQGAVSNQPQHF.

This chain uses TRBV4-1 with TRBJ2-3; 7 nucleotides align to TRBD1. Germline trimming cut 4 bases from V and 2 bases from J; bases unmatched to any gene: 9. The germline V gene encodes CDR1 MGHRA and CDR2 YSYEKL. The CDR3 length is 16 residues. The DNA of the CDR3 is TGCGCCAGCAGCCTTTGGACAGGCCCGATCACAGATACGCAGTATTTT. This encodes CASSLWTGPITDTQYF.

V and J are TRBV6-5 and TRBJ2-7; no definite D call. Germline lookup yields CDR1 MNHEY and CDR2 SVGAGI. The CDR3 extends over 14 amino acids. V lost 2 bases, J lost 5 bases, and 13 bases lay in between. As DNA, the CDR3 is TGTGCCAGCAGTTACCCCCAAAACCCCCACGAGCAGTACTTC. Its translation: CASSYPQNPHEQYF.

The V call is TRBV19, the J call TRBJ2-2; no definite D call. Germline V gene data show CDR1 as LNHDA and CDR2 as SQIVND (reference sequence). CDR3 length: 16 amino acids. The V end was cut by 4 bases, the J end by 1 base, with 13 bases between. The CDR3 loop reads CASSTNPRLNTGELFF. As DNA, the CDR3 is TGTGCCAGTAGTACGAACCCCCGACTGAACACCGGGGAGCTGTTTTTT.

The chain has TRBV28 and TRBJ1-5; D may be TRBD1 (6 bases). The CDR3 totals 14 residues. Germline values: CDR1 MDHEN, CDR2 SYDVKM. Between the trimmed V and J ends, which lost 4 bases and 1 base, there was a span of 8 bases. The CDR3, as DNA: TGTGCCAGCAGTTCGGGACAAAGCAATCAGCCCCAGCATTTT. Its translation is CASSSGQSNQPQHF.

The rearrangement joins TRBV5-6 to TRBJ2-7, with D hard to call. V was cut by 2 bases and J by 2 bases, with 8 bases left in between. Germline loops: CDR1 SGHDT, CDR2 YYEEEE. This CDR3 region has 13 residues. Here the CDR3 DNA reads TGTGCCAGCAGCTTAGGGCGAACCTACGAGCAGTACTTC. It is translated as CASSLGRTYEQYF.